One T cell receptor beta chain is described in this entry. Its antigen remains unidentified. The CDR3 totals 14 residues. V was clipped by 1 base and J by 3 bases; unmatched bases: 2. Germline V gene sequence: CDR1 LGHDT, CDR2 YNNKEL (reference sequence). Assay used: immunoSEQ multiplex PCR; TCRdb lists only in-frame clones, some missing. This table holds roughly 45,000 clones, about 74% found once. The data were taken from a study of T cell responses to AZD1222 COVID-19 vaccine. Findings and limits, study-wide: Two AZD1222 doses significantly raised spike-specific TCR breadth and depth over controls. Donors skewed white British and female; clonal diversity was possibly underestimated. In all cases, repertoires were sampled only after the peak T cell response.

The source of this sequence is an adult in good health. The chain uses TRBV3-1 (or the pseudogene TRBV3-2) and TRBJ1-2, with 7 bases aligning to TRBD1. Sequenced here: peripheral blood, sampled on day 0 of AZD1222 vaccination. DNA for the CDR3: TGTGCCAGCAGCCAAGTAGGGGGCGACTATGGCTACACCTTC. This gives the protein CASSQVGGDYGYTF.